Below are 25 T cell receptor beta chains sequenced from a single sample in a study of blood T cell repertoires in COVID-19. TCRdb's copy holds only in-frame clones and misses some; the assay was immunoSEQ multiplex PCR. The sample has some 100,000 clones, roughly nine tenths seen once. Input material: peripheral blood. The receptors here all came from a man aged 45-65 years with active COVID-19.

This chain joins TRBV5-1 and TRBJ1-1, with D tentatively TRBD1 (5 bases). Trimming removed 2 bases at V and 0 bases at J, with 14 bases between. Germline assignment: CDR1 SGHRS and CDR2 YFSETQ. CDR3 length equals 16 residues. This CDR3 reads CASSFDSKDLNTEAFF. CDR3 DNA sequence: TGCGCCAGCAGCTTCGACAGCAAGGACCTGAACACTGAAGCTTTCTTT.

This sequence joins TRBV19 and TRBJ1-1, with a possible D match to TRBD1 (5 bases). V lost 3 bases and J 0 bases, leaving 8 bases between the germline ends. Germline CDR1 is LNHDA and CDR2 is SQIVND (reference sequence). The CDR3 spans 14 residues. DNA of the CDR3: TGTGCCAGTAGTATGGGGGGGTTGAACACTGAAGCTTTCTTT. Encoded protein: CASSMGGLNTEAFF.

The chain combines TRBV11-3 with TRBJ2-1, with D possibly being TRBD2 (6 bases). The CDR3 extends over 16 amino acids. Looked up from germline, CDR1 is SGHNT and CDR2 is YENEEA. Trimming stripped 5 bases from V and 9 bases from J, with 23 bases between. Written as DNA, the CDR3 is TGTGCCAGCAGCCCACGGGGAGCAGGAGGGGCAATTGAGCAGTTCTTC. Residues: CASSPRGAGGAIEQFF.

The chain couples TRBV9 to TRBJ2-7; 15 bases map to TRBD2. This CDR3 spans 16 amino acids. Germline CDR1 and CDR2: SGDLS and YYNGEE. After removal of 4 bases from V and 4 bases from J, the junction contained 6 bases not matched to a gene. Here the CDR3 DNA reads TGTGCCAGCAGCCCAGGACTAGCGGGAGGGTTATACGAGCAGTACGTC. This translates into CASSPGLAGGLYEQYV.

This clone is categorized as medium-sized. The J gene is TRBJ2-2, the V gene TRBV6-2 or TRBV6-3; D is perhaps TRBD2 (6 bases). V was shortened by 0 bases and J by 7 bases, with 15 bases between the two germline ends. Germline CDR1 reads MNHEY; CDR2 reads SVGEGT. This CDR3 region has 16 residues. CDR3 bases: TGTGCCAGCAGTTACTCGAGGGTTGGAGCGGGCGGGGAGCTGTTTTTT. Amino acids: CASSYSRVGAGGELFF.

The gene calls are TRBV3-1 (or the pseudogene TRBV3-2) and TRBJ1-3; no clear D gene. The length of the CDR3 is 14 residues. V was trimmed by 1 base and J by 2 bases, leaving 6 bases between them. Per germline, CDR1 LGHDT and CDR2 YNNKEL (reference sequence). DNA of the CDR3: TGTGCCAGCAGCCAAGCTCTTACTGGAAACACCATATATTTT. It is translated as CASSQALTGNTIYF.

On this clone itself: No conserved phenylalanine or tryptophan is present at the end of the CDR3, so a read error is the likely explanation. No DNA is shown, since the ends of the CDR3 on it are uncertain; the CDR3 is the one TCRdb lists. CDR3 loop: CASSPRTVQG. The chain has TRBV11-1 and TRBJ2-7; TRBD1, the table's D call, lacks a check against the DNA. The germline V gene encodes CDR1 SGHAT and CDR2 FQDESV (reference sequence). Inclusive of both ends, the CDR3 amounts to 10 amino acids.

V and J are TRBV20-1 and TRBJ2-3; the D gene is possibly TRBD2 (5 bases). The CDR3 spans 11 residues. Trimming pared 6 bases from V and 7 bases from J, leaving 11 bases between. CDR1 DFQATT and CDR2 SNEGSKA come from the germline V gene (reference sequence). In nucleotides, the CDR3 is TGCAGTGCGATGGACTCCTATACGCAGTATTTT. This encodes CSAMDSYTQYF.

This chain joins TRBV2 and TRBJ2-3; D is possibly TRBD1 (5 bases). Per the germline V gene, CDR1 is SNHLY and CDR2 is FYNNEI. V lost 6 bases to trimming and J lost 6 bases, with 16 bases between them. The CDR3 runs to 14 residues. The CDR3 sequence is CASRYRNYLDTQYF. DNA of the CDR3: TGTGCCAGCAGGTACAGGAACTACCTGGATACGCAGTATTTT.

The J gene is TRBJ1-6, the V gene TRBV12-5; D ambiguous. CDR1 is LGHNT, CDR2 FRNRAP, per germline. The CDR3 sequence is 13 residues long. The V gene lost 2 bases and the J gene lost 9 bases, with 8 bases spanning the gap. The DNA of the CDR3 is TGTGCTAGTGGTTTGAGCTTCGGTTCACCCCTCCACTTT. Translation: CASGLSFGSPLHF.

The rearrangement uses TRBV6-1 and TRBJ2-5; TRBD2 aligns across 10 bases. The CDR3 is 14 residues long. After removal of 3 bases from V and 3 bases from J, the junction contained 1 base not matched to a gene. Germline V CDR1 and CDR2: MNHNS, SASEGT. The CDR3 coding sequence is TGTGCCAGCAGTGATACTAGCGGGAAAGAGACCCAGTACTTC. Translation gives CASSDTSGKETQYF.

The count of this clone is one. The gene calls are TRBV21-1 and TRBJ2-7; the D call in the table, TRBD1, was not verified against the DNA. TRBV21-1 has pseudogene status. The length of the CDR3 is 15 residues. CDR3 nucleotides: TGTGCCAGCAGCACTCGGGACAGGGGGACCTGCGAGCAGTACGTC. Translating it yields CASSTRDRGTCEQYV.

Only a few counts were recorded for this clone. J is TRBJ1-1 and V is TRBV7-3; weak D call: TRBD1 (6 bases). Germline values: CDR1 SGHTA, CDR2 FQGTGA. Trimming removed 3 bases at V and 1 base at J, with 12 bases between. This CDR3 has 15 amino acids. The CDR3 DNA reads as TGTGCCAGCAGCTTGATGGCACAGGGGAACACTGAAGCTTTCTTT. It is translated as CASSLMAQGNTEAFF.

V gene TRBV11-2 combines with J gene TRBJ2-3, with 10 bases identical to TRBD2. Trimming at V came to 2 bases and at J to 3 bases, leaving 5 bases not matched to a gene. The CDR3 covers 16 residues. CDR1 is SGHAT and CDR2 is FQNNGV in the germline V gene. CDR3 sequence reads: CASSLLASGGTDTQYF. CDR3 DNA sequence: TGTGCCAGCAGCTTATTGGCTAGCGGGGGAACAGATACGCAGTATTTT. Full variable domain (missing parts from reference TRBV11-2 and TRBJ2-3): EAGVAQSPRYKIIEKRQSVAFWCNPISGHATLYWYQQILGQGPKLLIQFQNNGVVDDSQLPKDRFSAERLKGVDSTLKIQPAKLEDSAVYLCASSLLASGGTDTQYFGPGTRLTVL.

In this sample, this clone turned up once. This chain uses TRBV4-1 with TRBJ1-2, with D possibly matching TRBD1 (5 bases). Germline lookup yields CDR1 MGHRA and CDR2 YSYEKL. The V and J ends lost 1 base and 4 bases respectively, with 19 bases between them. CDR3 size: 17 residues. As DNA, the CDR3 is TGCGCCAGCAGCCAAGGAAGGGTAGGGGTTGAAGGCTATGGCTACACCTTC. Translating it yields CASSQGRVGVEGYGYTF.

The chain joins TRBV7-8 to TRBJ2-1; TRBD1 aligns across 8 bases. This CDR3 contains 16 residues. The V gene end was trimmed by 3 bases and the J gene end by 0 bases; junction bases not matched to a gene: 4. Germline V gene data show CDR1 as SGHVS and CDR2 as FQNEAQ. DNA of the CDR3: TGTGCCAGCAGCTTGAGGACAGGGAGCTCCTACAATGAGCAGTTCTTC. It codes for CASSLRTGSSYNEQFF.

This chain uses TRBV10-1 with TRBJ1-2; TRBD1 matches 8 bases. Germline trimming cut 3 bases from V and 2 bases from J; bases unmatched to any gene: 14. The CDR3 has 18 amino acids. CDR1 and CDR2 (germline): WNHNN, SYGVQD (reference sequence). In DNA form, the CDR3 reads TGCGCCAGCAGTGACGGACAGGGTTTTAAGTTGAGCAACTATGGCTACACCTTC. Its translation is CASSDGQGFKLSNYGYTF.

The V and J genes are TRBV4-2 and TRBJ2-5; the match to TRBD2 covers 9 bases. Germline CDR1 and CDR2: LGHNA and YNFKEQ. Trimming at V came to 1 base and at J to 0 bases, leaving 0 bases not matched to a gene. The length of the CDR3 is 15 residues. The CDR3 reads CASSQGGRDQETQYF. CDR3 DNA: TGTGCCAGCAGCCAAGGCGGGAGGGACCAAGAGACCCAGTACTTC.

In its sample, this clone was seen once. This chain uses TRBV7-2 with TRBJ2-2; D remains unclear. This CDR3 contains 14 residues. Germline assignment: CDR1 SGHTA and CDR2 FQGNSA. Trimming removed 3 bases from V and 5 bases from J, with 10 bases in between. The CDR3 sequence: CASSFQVTTGELFF. In DNA form, the CDR3 reads TGTGCCAGCAGCTTCCAGGTGACGACCGGGGAGCTGTTTTTT.

This sequence joins TRBV3-1 (or the pseudogene TRBV3-2) and TRBJ2-2, with D unresolved. V dropped 4 bases and J dropped 7 bases, with 16 bases sitting between them. The CDR3 sequence is 15 residues long. The germline V gene encodes CDR1 LGHDT and CDR2 YNNKEL (reference sequence). CDR3: CASSPTADVGGELFF. CDR3 sequence (DNA): TGTGCCAGCAGCCCGACTGCCGATGTGGGCGGGGAGCTGTTTTTT.

The chain recombines TRBV20-1 with TRBJ1-5; TRBD1 agrees at 7 bases. This CDR3 region has 14 residues. CDR1 DFQATT and CDR2 SNEGSKA come from the germline V gene (reference sequence). J was trimmed by 4 bases and V by 3 bases; bases with no gene match: 6. CDR3 residues: CSASPSTGNQPQHF. For the CDR3, the DNA is TGCAGTGCTAGTCCTTCGACAGGGAATCAGCCCCAGCATTTT.

The genes are TRBV2 and TRBJ1-6; no reliable D call. The CDR3 contains 15 residues. Looked up from germline, CDR1 is SNHLY and CDR2 is FYNNEI. Trimming stripped 1 base from V and 1 base from J, with 5 bases between. The CDR3 nucleotides are TGTGCCAGCAGTGAAGACACATCCTATAATTCACCCCTCCACTTT. Residues: CASSEDTSYNSPLHF.

V is TRBV2 and J is TRBJ1-4; no clear D gene. The CDR3 is 15 residues long. V was pared by 8 bases and J by 0 bases, with 13 bases between. Germline CDR1 SNHLY, CDR2 FYNNEI. DNA of the CDR3: TGTGCCAGCGGTGGAACTTTAGCAACTAATGAAAAACTGTTTTTT. Amino acids: CASGGTLATNEKLFF.

J is TRBJ2-1 and V is TRBV15; no firm D call. V shed 4 bases and J shed 0 bases, with 10 bases lying between them. There are 15 residues in the CDR3. Germline values: CDR1 LNHNV, CDR2 YYDKDF (reference sequence). The CDR3 region is CATSTEPGSYNEQFF. As DNA, the CDR3 is TGTGCCACCAGCACAGAACCGGGCTCCTACAATGAGCAGTTCTTC.

The rearrangement uses TRBV5-6 and TRBJ2-5; possible D gene TRBD1, 6 bases. V was pared by 1 base and J by 5 bases, with 15 bases between. Germline CDR1 and CDR2: SGHDT and YYEEEE. The CDR3 sequence is 15 residues long. The CDR3 nucleotides read TGTGCCAGCAGCTTGCTGGCAGGGGTTCGGGAGACCCAGTACTTC. Its translation is CASSLLAGVRETQYF.